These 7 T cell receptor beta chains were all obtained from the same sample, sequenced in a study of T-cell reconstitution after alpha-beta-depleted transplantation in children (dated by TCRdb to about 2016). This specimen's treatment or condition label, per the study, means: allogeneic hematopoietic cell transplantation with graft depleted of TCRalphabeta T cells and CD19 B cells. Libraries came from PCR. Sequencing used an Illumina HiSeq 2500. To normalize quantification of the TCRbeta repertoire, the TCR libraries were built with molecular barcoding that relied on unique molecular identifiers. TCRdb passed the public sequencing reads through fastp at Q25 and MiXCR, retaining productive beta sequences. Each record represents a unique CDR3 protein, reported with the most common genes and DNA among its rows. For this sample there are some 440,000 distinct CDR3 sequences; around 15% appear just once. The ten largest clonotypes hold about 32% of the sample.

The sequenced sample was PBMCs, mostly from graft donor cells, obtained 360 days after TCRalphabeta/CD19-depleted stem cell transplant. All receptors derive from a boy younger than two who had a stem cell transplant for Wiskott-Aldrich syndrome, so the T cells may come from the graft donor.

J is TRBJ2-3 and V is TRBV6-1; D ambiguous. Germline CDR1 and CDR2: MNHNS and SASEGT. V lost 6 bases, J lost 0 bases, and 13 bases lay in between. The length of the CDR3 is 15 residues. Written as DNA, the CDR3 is TGTGCCAGCAGGACGACACCGCCTAGCACAGATACGCAGTATTTT. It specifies CASRTTPPSTDTQYF.

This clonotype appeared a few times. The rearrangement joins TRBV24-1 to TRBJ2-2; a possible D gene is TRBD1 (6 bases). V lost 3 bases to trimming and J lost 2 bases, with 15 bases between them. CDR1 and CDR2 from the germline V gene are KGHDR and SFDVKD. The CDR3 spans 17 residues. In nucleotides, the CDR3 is TGTGCCACCAGTGATGAGACTTGGGGGCTCAACACCGGGGAGCTGTTTTTT. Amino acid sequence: CATSDETWGLNTGELFF.

The CDR3 nucleotides read TGTGCCACCAGCAGAGTGAGGGCCAACACCGGGGAGCTGTTTTTT. Encoded protein: CATSRVRANTGELFF. The chain links TRBV15 to TRBJ2-2; D may be TRBD2 (5 bases). CDR1 is LNHNV and CDR2 is YYDKDF in the germline V gene (reference sequence). There are 15 residues in the CDR3. V shed 1 base and J shed 2 bases, with 8 bases lying between them.

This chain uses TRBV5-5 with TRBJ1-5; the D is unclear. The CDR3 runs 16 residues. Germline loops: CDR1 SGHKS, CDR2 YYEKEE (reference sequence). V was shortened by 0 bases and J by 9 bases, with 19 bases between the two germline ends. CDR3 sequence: CASSLAPLTSLGPQHF. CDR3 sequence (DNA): TGTGCCAGCAGCTTGGCACCTCTCACGTCCTTAGGGCCCCAGCATTTT.

The CDR3 spells CASSTPGGIQETQYF. The CDR3 DNA reads as TGCGCCAGCAGTACCCCGGGAGGGATCCAAGAGACCCAGTACTTC. V is TRBV5-1 and J is TRBJ2-5; 8 bases map to TRBD2. This CDR3 is built from 15 residues. The trim removed 5 bases at V and 1 base at J, leaving 7 bases unmatched. Germline CDR1 and CDR2: SGHRS and YFSETQ.

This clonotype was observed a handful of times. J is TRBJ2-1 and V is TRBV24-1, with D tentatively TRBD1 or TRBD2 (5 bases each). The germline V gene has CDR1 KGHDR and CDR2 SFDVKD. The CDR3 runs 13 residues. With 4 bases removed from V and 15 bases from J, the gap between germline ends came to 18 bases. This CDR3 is CATSDPGTSLLFF. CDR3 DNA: TGTGCCACCAGTGACCCTGGGACCAGTCTCCTGTTCTTC.

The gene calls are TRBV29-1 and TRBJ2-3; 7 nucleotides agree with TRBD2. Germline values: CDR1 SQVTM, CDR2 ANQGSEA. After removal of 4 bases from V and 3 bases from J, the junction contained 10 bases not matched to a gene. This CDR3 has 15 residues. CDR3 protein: CSVAQSSGSTDTQYF. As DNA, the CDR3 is TGCAGCGTTGCCCAGAGTAGCGGGTCGACAGATACGCAGTATTTT.